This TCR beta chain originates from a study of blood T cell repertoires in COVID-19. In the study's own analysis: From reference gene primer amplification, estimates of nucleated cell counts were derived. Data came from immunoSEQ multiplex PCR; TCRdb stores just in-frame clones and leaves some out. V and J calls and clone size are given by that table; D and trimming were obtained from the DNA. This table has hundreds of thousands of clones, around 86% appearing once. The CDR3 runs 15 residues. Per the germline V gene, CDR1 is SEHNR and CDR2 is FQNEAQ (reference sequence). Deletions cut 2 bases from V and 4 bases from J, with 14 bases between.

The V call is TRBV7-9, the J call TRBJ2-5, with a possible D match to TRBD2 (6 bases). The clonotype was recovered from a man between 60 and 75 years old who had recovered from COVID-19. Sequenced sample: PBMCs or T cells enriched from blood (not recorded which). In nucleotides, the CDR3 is TGTGCCAGCAGCTTAATCGGGAGCTGGGGAGAGACCCAGTACTTC. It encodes CASSLIGSWGETQYF.